The 2 T cell receptor beta chains presented below share a single source sample, sequenced in a study of molecular identifiers for immune sequencing clone quantification. TCRdb re-called the PCR reads with MiXCR, one entry per CDR3 protein. Of some 100,000 distinct CDR3 sequences listed, 36% are singletons. Sequenced material: naive CD8+ T cells from blood, with Jurkat cell RNA spiked in. Subset here: FACS-sorted CD8+CD4-CCR7+CD45RA+ naive T cells. The receptors were sampled from a human donor in good health. Some libraries in this study had Jurkat cell RNA spiked in.

The V call is TRBV27, the J call TRBJ2-3, with D perhaps matching TRBD2 (5 bases). Between the trimmed V and J ends, which lost 3 bases and 10 bases, there was a span of 17 bases. The CDR3 extends over 14 amino acids. CDR1 and CDR2 (germline): MNHEY, SMNVEV (reference sequence). CDR3 coding DNA: TGTGCCAGCAGTTTGATGGGAGTCGGGGATGCGCAGTATTTT. This gives the protein CASSLMGVGDAQYF.

At least ten counts were recorded for this clonotype. The chain joins TRBV7-8 to TRBJ1-2; the D is unclear. Germline CDR1 is SGHVS and CDR2 is FQNEAQ. The V end was cut by 4 bases, the J end by 1 base, with 7 bases between. The CDR3 runs 13 residues. In nucleotides, the CDR3 is TGTGCCAGCAGCTCCCCACATAACTATGGCTACACCTTC. It specifies CASSSPHNYGYTF.